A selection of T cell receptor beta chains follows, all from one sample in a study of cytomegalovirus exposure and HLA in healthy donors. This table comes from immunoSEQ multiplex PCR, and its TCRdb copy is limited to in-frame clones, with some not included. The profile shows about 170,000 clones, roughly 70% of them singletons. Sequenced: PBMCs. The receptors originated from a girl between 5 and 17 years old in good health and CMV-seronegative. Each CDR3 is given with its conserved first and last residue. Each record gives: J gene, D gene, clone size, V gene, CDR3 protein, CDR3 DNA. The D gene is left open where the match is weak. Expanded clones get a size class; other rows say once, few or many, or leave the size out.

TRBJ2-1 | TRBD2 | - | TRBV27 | CASSLRTSGGYNEQFF | TGTGCCAGCAGTTTACGGACTAGCGGGGGTTACAATGAGCAGTTCTTC
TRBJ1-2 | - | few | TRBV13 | CASSVGAGAYGYTF | TGTGCCAGCAGCGTCGGAGCGGGGGCCTATGGCTACACCTTC
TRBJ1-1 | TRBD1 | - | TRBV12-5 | CASGPQGAIRVVNTEAFF | TGTGCTAGTGGTCCGCAGGGGGCGATTCGAGTCGTGAACACTGAAGCTTTCTTT
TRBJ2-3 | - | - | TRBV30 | CAIGQRRTDTQYF | TGTGCCATCGGACAGAGACGCACAGATACGCAGTATTTT
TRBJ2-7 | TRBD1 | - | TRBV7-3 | CASSFGRGQAYEQYF | TGTGCCAGCAGCTTCGGCCGGGGACAGGCCTACGAGCAGTACTTC
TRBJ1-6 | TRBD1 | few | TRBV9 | CASSSLGQGGSPLHF | TGTGCCAGCAGCTCCCTGGGACAGGGTGGTTCACCCCTCCACTTT
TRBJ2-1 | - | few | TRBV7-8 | CATRVGRDSYNEQFF | TGTGCCACCCGAGTTGGGCGGGACTCCTACAATGAGCAGTTCTTC
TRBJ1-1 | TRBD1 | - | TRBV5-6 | CASSPQGVNTEAFF | TGTGCCAGCAGCCCACAGGGGGTGAACACTGAAGCTTTCTTT
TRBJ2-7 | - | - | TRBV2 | CASSEQSYEQYF | TGTGCCAGCAGTGAACAGTCCTACGAGCAGTACTTC
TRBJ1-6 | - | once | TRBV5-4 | CASSLARQVNSPLHF | TGTGCCAGCAGCTTGGCCAGACAGGTTAATTCACCCCTCCACTTT
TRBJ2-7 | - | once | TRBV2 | CASSESGYEQYF | TGTGCCAGCAGCGAGAGCGGCTACGAGCAGTACTTC
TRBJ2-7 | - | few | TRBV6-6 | CASSPEQSYEQYF | TGTGCCAGCAGTCCTGAACAGTCCTACGAGCAGTACTTC
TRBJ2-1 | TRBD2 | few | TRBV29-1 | CSVNPKAGGQYNEQFF | TGCAGCGTCAACCCCAAAGCGGGGGGGCAATACAATGAGCAGTTCTTC
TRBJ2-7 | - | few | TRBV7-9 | CASSLPGADGIYEQYF | TGTGCCAGCAGCTTACCAGGAGCGGACGGAATCTACGAGCAGTACTTC